A selection of T cell receptor beta chains follows, all from one sample in a study of T cells in Graves' hyperthyroidism and ophthalmopathy. TCRdb reprocessed the multiplex PCR reads via MiXCR and lists one record per CDR3 protein. Among hundreds of thousands of distinct CDR3 sequences listed, more than 30% were seen once. The sequenced material came from blood. These receptors came from a man aged 18 to 29 with Graves' hyperthyroidism. CDR3s include the opening cysteine and the closing phenylalanine or tryptophan. D genes are given only for firm matches. Part of the rows lack a size; the others show once, few, many or a class for expanded clones.

D	V	J	size	DNA	CDR3
TRBD2	TRBV7-8	TRBJ2-7	-	TGTGCCAGCAGCCACGTCCGGGGAGGGTGGGAGCAGTACTTC	CASSHVRGGWEQYF
TRBD1	TRBV2	TRBJ1-2	few	TGTGCCAGCAGTACCCCGGGACAGGGGGCGAATGGCTACACCTTC	CASSTPGQGANGYTF
-	TRBV19	TRBJ1-5	-	TGTGCCAGCAGTTTGTCCGGGGCCCGAAATCAGCCCCAGCATTTT	CASSLSGARNQPQHF
-	TRBV24-1	TRBJ1-5	-	TGTGCCAGTAGTACGACTCGGGATGAAGGGCAGCCCCAGCATTTT	CASSTTRDEGQPQHF
TRBD1	TRBV9	TRBJ1-5	few	TGTGCCAGCAGCTTGGGGGACAGTAAATATCAGCCCCAGCATTTT	CASSLGDSKYQPQHF
TRBD1	TRBV7-9	TRBJ2-7	many	TGTGCCAGCAGCTTAGGGGACAGGGTGAGTGAGCAGTACTTC	CASSLGDRVSEQYF
-	TRBV7-2	TRBJ2-7	many	TGTGCCAGCAGCTTAGGCGCCGGGATCTACGAGCAGTACTTC	CASSLGAGIYEQYF
-	TRBV10-3	TRBJ1-1	many	TGTGCCATCAGTGGGACCCGGTTTGAAGCTTTCTTT	CAISGTRFEAFF
-	TRBV14	TRBJ2-2	few	TGTGCCAGCAGCCAATCGCCCCGGGAGCTGTTTTTT	CASSQSPRELFF
-	TRBV10-2	TRBJ1-1	-	TGCGCCAGCAGTGAGTCGAGAGGCACTTTGAACACTGAAGCTTTCTTT	CASSESRGTLNTEAFF
-	TRBV20-1	TRBJ1-5	-	TGCAGTGCAAGTCACAACCGGGGAGATCAGCCCCAGCATTTT	CSASHNRGDQPQHF
-	TRBV19	TRBJ1-1	many	TGTGCCAGCAGCATACAGGGGAACACTGAAGCTTTCTTT	CASSIQGNTEAFF
-	TRBV11-1	TRBJ1-1	-	TGTGCCAGCAGCTTGGAGCCTCGGAACACTGAAGCTTTCTTT	CASSLEPRNTEAFF
-	TRBV20-1	TRBJ1-1	few	TGCAGTGCTGGGCCGGGCAGCCGAAACACTGAAGCTTTCTTT	CSAGPGSRNTEAFF
TRBD1	TRBV12-3/TRBV12-4	TRBJ2-2	-	TGTGCCAGCAGTCCAGACAGGGCCAAGGGCGGGGAGCTGTTTTTT	CASSPDRAKGGELFF
-	TRBV4-1	TRBJ1-5	-	TGCGCCAGCAGCCAACTAGGGCCCGGGCAGCCCCAGCATTTT	CASSQLGPGQPQHF
-	TRBV10-3	TRBJ2-7	few	TGTGCCAGCAGTTCCTTGGGACAATTCTCCTACGAGCAGTACTTC	CASSSLGQFSYEQYF
-	TRBV19	TRBJ1-1	-	TGTGCAAGTATTTCAGCAGGGGACACTGAAGCTTTCTTT	CASISAGDTEAFF
-	TRBV2	TRBJ2-2	-	TGTGCCAGCCCCTACGAGGGGCGTACTGCGAACACCGGGGAGCTGTTTTTT	CASPYEGRTANTGELFF
TRBD1	TRBV20-1	TRBJ1-2	few	TGCAGTGCTAGAGACCGGGACAGGGTAACCTATGGCTACACCTTC	CSARDRDRVTYGYTF
TRBD1	TRBV7-3	TRBJ2-2	-	TGTGCCAGCAGCCGACAGGGATTAGGAGCGGGGGAGCTGTTTTTT	CASSRQGLGAGELFF
-	TRBV29-1	TRBJ1-3	many	TGCAGCGTTGAAGAGAACGGAGACACCATATATTTT	CSVEENGDTIYF
-	TRBV7-6	TRBJ1-5	many	TGTGCCAGCAGCTTAGGTTTCCATCAGCCCCAGCATTTT	CASSLGFHQPQHF
-	TRBV15	TRBJ1-5	-	TGTGCCACCAGCGCAGAGGGGGAGGCCAATCAGCCCCAGCATTTT	CATSAEGEANQPQHF
-	TRBV3-1	TRBJ2-5	few	TGTGCCAGCTGCCTGGGACCAGTAGAGGGGACCCAGTACTTC	CASCLGPVEGTQYF
TRBD1	TRBV19	TRBJ1-5	few	TGTGCCAGTAGTGCGACAGGGTGGTATAGCAATCAGCCCCAGCATTTT	CASSATGWYSNQPQHF
-	TRBV9	TRBJ1-4	-	TGTGCCAGCAGCGTAGAGGGGGATGAAAAACTGTTTTTT	CASSVEGDEKLFF
-	TRBV13	TRBJ1-6	-	TGTGCCAGCAGCTTAAGTGGACGGAGTGGGAATTCACCCCTCCACTTT	CASSLSGRSGNSPLHF
-	TRBV6-1	TRBJ2-7	few	TGTGCCAGCAGTGAAGCGGGCCTAGCCTACGAGCAGTACTTC	CASSEAGLAYEQYF
-	TRBV29-1	TRBJ2-2	-	TGCAGCGCCGACCAAGGGAAGGGGTACACCGGGGAGCTGTTTTTT	CSADQGKGYTGELFF
-	TRBV5-1	TRBJ2-7	-	TGCGCCAGCAGCTTTCCAGGGGAGACCTACGAGCAGTACTTC	CASSFPGETYEQYF
TRBD1	TRBV19	TRBJ1-5	many	TGTGCCAGTAGTATTTACAGGGGGAATAGCAATCAGCCCCAGCATTTT	CASSIYRGNSNQPQHF
TRBD1	TRBV7-2	TRBJ2-7	-	TGTGCCAGCAGCTCCGGGACAGGGTCATCCGGCTTGAGGGAGCAGTACTTC	CASSSGTGSSGLREQYF